This T cell receptor (beta chain) was identified in a study of metastatic and nonmetastatic thyroid tumors (dated by TCRdb to the early 2020s). About the study as a whole: Repertoires from peripheral blood and from tumor or nodule tissue samples of malignant and benign thyroid patients were compared.

The CDR3 covers 13 residues, taking in both the cysteine and the valine. The only DNA kept is the CDR3, 39 bases in frame from the first base. At the junction V is shortened by 2 bases and J by 2 bases, with 7 bases in between. The germline V gene yields MNHNS for CDR1 and SASEGT for CDR2. This clone is assessed as large (0.1 to 1%). No antigen is known for it. It has no much larger one-base neighbor in the sample; base qualities were not kept. Overall study results and their limits: In both blood and tumor samples, malignant tumors were reported to have significantly higher TCR beta diversity than benign nodules.

Libraries came from PCR. Sequenced on an Illumina HiSeq 4000. High-throughput sequencing was used to profile the CDR3 region of the TCR beta-chain in every patient. The paper's data handling went like this. A classifier to discriminate distant-metastatic papillary thyroid cancer patients was built from CDR3 differences across clinicopathological groups. The Shannon index was used to assess repertoire diversity, and the Morisita-Horn index was used to assess tumor-blood repertoire similarity. The public reads were run again by TCRdb, first through fastp at Q25 and then through MiXCR, and only productive beta chains were kept. TCRdb's processing, not the authors' own work, is the source of the V and J calls. The sample yields roughly 13,000 clones; around 29% were counted once. 15% to 19% of the sample goes to the ten largest clones. No patient had received any treatment before thyroid surgery. Using T-cell receptor beta sequencing, the researchers looked back retrospectively at clinical samples from patients, gathered between about 2011 and 2019.

The sequenced sample was tumor tissue. This TCR derives from a male donor with papillary thyroid cancer or a benign thyroid nodule (not recorded which). Some clones in this sample may be carry-over from other donors' samples. The rearrangement joined TRBV6-1 to TRBJ2-7; the D segment cannot be called with confidence. The bases read TGTGCCAGCAGTGAAAGGGTACCCTACGAGCAGTACGTC. Its protein is CASSERVPYEQYV.